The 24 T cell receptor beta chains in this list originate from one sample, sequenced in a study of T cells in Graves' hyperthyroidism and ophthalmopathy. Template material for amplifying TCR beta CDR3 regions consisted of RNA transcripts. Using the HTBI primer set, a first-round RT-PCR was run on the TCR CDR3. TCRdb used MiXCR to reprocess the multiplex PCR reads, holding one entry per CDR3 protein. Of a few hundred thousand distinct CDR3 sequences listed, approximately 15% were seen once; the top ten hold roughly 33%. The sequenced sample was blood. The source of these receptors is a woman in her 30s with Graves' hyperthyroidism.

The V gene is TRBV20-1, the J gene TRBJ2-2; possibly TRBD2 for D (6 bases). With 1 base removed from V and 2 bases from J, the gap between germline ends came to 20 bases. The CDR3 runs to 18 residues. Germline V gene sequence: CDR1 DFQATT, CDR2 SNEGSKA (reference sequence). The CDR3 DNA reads TGCAGTGCTAGAGCGCGGCGACTAGTGGGAGGCAACACCGGGGAGCTGTTTTTT. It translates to CSARARRLVGGNTGELFF.

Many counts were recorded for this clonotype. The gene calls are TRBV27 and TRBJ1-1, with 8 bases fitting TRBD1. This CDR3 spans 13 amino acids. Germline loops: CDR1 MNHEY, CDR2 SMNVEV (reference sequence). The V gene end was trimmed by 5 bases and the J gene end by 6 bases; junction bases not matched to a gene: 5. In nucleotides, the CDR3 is TGTGCCAGCAGTCGCAGGGGGCCGGCTGAAGCTTTCTTT. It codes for CASSRRGPAEAFF.

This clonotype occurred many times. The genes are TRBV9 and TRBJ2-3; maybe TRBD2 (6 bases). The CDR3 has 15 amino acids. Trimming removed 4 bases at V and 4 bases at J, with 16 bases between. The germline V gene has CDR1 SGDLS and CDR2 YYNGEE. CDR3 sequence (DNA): TGTGCCAGCAGCCCCCAGGGACTTCGCCCAGATACGCAGTATTTT. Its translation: CASSPQGLRPDTQYF.

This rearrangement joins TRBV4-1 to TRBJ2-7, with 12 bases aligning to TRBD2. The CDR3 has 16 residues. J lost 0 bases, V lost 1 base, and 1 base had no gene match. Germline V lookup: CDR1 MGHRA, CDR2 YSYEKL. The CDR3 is CASSQVTSGGSYEQYF. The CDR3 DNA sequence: TGCGCCAGCAGCCAAGTGACTAGCGGGGGCTCCTACGAGCAGTACTTC.

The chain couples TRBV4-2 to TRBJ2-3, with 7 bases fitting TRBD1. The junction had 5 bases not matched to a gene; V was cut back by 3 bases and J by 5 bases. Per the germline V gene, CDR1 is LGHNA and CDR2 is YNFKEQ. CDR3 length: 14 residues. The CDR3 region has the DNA TGTGCCAGCAGCCATTCATGGACAGGAGATACGCAGTATTTT. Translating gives CASSHSWTGDTQYF.

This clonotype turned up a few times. The CDR3 nucleotides read TGTGCCAGCAGTGACCCTGTGGGCACAGATACGCAGTATTTT. Translating it yields CASSDPVGTDTQYF. The chain carries TRBV25-1 and TRBJ2-3; D not resolved. There are 14 residues in the CDR3. Germline V gene lookup returns CDR1 MGHDK and CDR2 SYGVNS. Trimming removed 3 bases from V and 1 base from J, with 8 bases in between.

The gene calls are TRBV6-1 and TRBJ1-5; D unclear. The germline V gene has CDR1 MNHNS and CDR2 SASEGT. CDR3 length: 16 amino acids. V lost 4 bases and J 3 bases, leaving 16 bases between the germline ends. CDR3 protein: CASSASSPGSNQPQHF. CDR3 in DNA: TGTGCCAGCAGTGCGTCAAGTCCCGGGTCCAATCAGCCCCAGCATTTT.

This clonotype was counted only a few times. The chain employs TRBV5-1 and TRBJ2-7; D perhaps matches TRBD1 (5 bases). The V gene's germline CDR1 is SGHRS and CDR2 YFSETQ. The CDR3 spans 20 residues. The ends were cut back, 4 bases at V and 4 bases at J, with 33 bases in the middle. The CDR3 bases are TGCGCCAGCAGCCCATCAACAGGCTCTCCTCTGCCCCCTAACCCATACGAGCAGTACTTC. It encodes CASSPSTGSPLPPNPYEQYF.

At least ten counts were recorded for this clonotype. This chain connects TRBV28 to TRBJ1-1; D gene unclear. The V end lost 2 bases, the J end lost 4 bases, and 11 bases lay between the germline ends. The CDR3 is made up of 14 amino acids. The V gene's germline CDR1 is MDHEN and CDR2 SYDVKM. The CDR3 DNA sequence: TGTGCCAGCAGTTTACCGGCCCCGGGCACTGAAGCTTTCTTT. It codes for CASSLPAPGTEAFF.

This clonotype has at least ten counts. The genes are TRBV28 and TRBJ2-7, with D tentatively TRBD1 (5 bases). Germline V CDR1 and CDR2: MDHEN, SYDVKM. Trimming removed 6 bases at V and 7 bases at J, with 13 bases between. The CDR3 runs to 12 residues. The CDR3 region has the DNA TGTGCCAGCAGGGTACAGGCCGGGGAGCAGTACTTC. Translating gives CASRVQAGEQYF.

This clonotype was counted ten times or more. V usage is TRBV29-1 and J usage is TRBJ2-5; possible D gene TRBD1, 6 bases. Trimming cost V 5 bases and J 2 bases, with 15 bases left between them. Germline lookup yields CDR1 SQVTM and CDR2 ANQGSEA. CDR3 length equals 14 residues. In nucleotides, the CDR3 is TGCAGCGTTATTCGGTGGACAGCGCAAGAGACCCAGTACTTC. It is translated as CSVIRWTAQETQYF.

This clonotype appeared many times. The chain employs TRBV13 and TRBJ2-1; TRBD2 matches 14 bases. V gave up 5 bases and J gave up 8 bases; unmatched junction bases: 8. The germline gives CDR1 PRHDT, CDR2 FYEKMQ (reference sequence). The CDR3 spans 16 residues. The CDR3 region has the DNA TGTGCCAGCAGCGCCTCCGGGACTAGCGGGAGTCATGAGCAGTTCTTC. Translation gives CASSASGTSGSHEQFF. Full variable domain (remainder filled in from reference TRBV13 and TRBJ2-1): AAGVIQSPRHLIKEKRETATLKCYPIPRHDTVYWYQQGPGQDPQFLISFYEKMQSDKGSIPDRFSAQQFSDYHSELNMSSLELGDSALYFCASSASGTSGSHEQFFGPGTRLTVL.

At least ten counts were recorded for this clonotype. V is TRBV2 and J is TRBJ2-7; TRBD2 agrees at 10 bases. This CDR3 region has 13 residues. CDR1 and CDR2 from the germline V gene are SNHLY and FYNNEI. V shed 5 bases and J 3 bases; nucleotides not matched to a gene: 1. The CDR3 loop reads CASSIAGGYEQYF. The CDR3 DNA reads TGTGCCAGCAGTATAGCGGGAGGCTACGAGCAGTACTTC.

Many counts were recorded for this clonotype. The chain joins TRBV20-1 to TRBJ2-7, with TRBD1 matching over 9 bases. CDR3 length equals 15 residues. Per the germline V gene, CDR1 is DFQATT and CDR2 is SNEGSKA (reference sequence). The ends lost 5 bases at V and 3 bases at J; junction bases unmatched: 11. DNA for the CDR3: TGCAGTGCTTTAGACAGTGACAGGGGGGTCTACGAGCAGTACTTC. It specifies CSALDSDRGVYEQYF.

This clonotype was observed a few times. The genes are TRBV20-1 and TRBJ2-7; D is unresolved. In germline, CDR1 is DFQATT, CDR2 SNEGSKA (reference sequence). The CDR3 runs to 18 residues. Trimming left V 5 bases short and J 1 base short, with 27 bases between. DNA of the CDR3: TGCAGTGCTCGCCGAGACCTGACACGAGCGACGGCATCCTACGAGCAGTACTTC. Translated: CSARRDLTRATASYEQYF.

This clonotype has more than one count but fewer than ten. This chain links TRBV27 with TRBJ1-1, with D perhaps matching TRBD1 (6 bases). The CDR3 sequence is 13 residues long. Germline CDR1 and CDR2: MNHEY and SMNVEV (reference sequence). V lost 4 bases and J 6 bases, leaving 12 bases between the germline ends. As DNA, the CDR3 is TGTGCCAGCAGTTCCTACAGGGACCCTGAAGCTTTCTTT. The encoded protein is CASSSYRDPEAFF.

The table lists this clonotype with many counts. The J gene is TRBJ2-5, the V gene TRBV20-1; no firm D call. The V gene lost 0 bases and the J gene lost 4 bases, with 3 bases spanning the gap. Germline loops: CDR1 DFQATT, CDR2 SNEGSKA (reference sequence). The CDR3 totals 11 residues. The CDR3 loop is CSAREGETQYF. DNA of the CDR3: TGCAGTGCTAGAGAAGGAGAGACCCAGTACTTC.

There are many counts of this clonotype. Here the CDR3 DNA reads TGTGCCAGCAGGGGCCAGCGGGAGGGCCTGACCCCAGATACGCAGTATTTT. Protein sequence: CASRGQREGLTPDTQYF. This chain links TRBV12-3 or TRBV12-4 with TRBJ2-3, with 10 positions matching TRBD2. V shed 6 bases and J 4 bases; nucleotides not matched to a gene: 13. This CDR3 has 17 amino acids.

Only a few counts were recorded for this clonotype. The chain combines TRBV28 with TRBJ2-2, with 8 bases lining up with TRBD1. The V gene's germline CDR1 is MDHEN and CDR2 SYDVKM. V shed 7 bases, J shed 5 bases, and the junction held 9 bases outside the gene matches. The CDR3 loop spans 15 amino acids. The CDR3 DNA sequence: TGTGCCAGCAAAATACAGGGGGGAGAAACCGGGGAGCTGTTTTTT. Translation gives CASKIQGGETGELFF.

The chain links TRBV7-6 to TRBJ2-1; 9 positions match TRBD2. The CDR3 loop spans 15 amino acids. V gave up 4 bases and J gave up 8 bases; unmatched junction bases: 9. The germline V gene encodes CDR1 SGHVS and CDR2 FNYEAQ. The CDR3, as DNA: TGTGCCAGCAGCTCTCCGGCGGGAGGGATCGATGAGCAGTTCTTC. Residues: CASSSPAGGIDEQFF.

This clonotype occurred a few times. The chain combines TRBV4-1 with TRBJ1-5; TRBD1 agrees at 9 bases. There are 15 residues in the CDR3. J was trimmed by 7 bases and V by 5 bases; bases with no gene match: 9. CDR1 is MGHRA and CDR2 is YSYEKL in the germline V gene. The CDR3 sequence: CASSASDRGGQPQHF. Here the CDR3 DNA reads TGCGCCAGCAGCGCATCAGACAGGGGGGGCCAGCCCCAGCATTTT.

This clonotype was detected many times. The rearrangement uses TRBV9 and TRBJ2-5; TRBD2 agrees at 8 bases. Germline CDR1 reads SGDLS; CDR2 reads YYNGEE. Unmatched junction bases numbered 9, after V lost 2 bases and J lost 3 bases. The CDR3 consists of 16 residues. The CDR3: CASSVPSGRGEETQYF. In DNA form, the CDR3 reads TGTGCCAGCAGCGTGCCTAGCGGGCGTGGGGAAGAGACCCAGTACTTC. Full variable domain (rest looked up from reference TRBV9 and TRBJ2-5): DSGVTQTPKHLITATGQRVTLRCSPRSGDLSVYWYQQSLDQGLQFLIQYYNGEERAKGNILERFSAQQFPDLHSELNLSSLELGDSALYFCASSVPSGRGEETQYFGPGTRLLVL.

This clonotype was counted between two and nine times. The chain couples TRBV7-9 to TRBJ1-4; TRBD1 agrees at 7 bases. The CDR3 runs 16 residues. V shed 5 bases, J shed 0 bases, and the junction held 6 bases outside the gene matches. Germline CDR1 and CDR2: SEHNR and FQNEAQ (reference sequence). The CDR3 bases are TGTGCCAGCAGCGTCAGGGGGACAGCAACTAATGAAAAACTGTTTTTT. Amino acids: CASSVRGTATNEKLFF. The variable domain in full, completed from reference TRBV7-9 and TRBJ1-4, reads DTGVSQNPRHKITKRGQNVTFRCDPISEHNRLYWYRQTLGQGPEFLTYFQNEAQLEKSRLLSDRFSAERPKGSFSTLEIQRTEQGDSAMYLCASSVRGTATNEKLFFGSGTQLSVL.

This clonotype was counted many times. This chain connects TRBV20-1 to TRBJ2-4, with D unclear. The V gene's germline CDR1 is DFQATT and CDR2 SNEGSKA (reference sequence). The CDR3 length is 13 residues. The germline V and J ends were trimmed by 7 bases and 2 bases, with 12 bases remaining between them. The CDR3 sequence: CSGPEETKNIQYF. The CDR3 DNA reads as TGCAGTGGGCCCGAAGAGACCAAAAACATTCAGTACTTC.